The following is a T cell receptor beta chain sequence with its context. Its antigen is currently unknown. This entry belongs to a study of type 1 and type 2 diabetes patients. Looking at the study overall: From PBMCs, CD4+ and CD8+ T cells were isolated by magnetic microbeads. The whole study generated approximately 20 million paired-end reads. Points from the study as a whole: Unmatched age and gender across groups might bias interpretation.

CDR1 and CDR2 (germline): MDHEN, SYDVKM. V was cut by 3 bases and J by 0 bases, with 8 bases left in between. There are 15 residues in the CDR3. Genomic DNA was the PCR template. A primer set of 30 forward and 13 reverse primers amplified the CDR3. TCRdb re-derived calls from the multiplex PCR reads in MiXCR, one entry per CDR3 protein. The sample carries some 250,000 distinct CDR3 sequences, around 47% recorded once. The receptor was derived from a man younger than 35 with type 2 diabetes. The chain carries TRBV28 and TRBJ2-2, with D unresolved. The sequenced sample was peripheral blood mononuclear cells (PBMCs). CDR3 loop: CASSFLPANTGELFF. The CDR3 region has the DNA TGTGCCAGCAGTTTTCTTCCCGCGAACACCGGGGAGCTGTTTTTT.